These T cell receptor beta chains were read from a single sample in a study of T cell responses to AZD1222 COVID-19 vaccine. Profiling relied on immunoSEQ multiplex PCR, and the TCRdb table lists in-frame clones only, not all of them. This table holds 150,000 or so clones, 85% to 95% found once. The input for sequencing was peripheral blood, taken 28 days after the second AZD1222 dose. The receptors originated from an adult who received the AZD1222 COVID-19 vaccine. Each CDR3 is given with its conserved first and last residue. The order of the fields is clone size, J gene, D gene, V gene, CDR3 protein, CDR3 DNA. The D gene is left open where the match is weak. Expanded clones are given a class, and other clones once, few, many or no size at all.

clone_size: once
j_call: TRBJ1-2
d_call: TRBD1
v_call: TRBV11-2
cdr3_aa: CASNPMLGDREGNYGYTF
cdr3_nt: TGTGCCAGCAACCCGATGCTGGGGGACAGGGAAGGCAACTATGGCTACACCTTC

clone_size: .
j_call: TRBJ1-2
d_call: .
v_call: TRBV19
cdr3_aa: CASRQVNYGYTF
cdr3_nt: TGTGCCAGTAGACAAGTCAACTATGGCTACACCTTC

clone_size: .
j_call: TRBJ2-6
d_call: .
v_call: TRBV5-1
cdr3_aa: CASSPQGFGANVLTF
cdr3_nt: TGCGCCAGCAGCCCACAGGGTTTTGGGGCCAACGTCCTGACTTTC

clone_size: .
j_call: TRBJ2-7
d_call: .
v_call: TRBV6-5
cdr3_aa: CASIMDIPYEQYF
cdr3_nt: TGTGCCAGCATCATGGACATTCCCTACGAGCAGTACTTC

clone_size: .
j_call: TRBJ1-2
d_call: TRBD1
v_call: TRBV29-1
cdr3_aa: CSVEVTGADYGYTF
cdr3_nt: TGCAGCGTTGAAGTAACAGGGGCGGACTATGGCTACACCTTC

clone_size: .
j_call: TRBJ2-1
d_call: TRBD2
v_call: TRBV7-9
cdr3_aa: CASSLALAGGINEQFF
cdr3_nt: TGTGCCAGCAGCTTAGCCCTAGCGGGAGGTATCAATGAGCAGTTCTTC

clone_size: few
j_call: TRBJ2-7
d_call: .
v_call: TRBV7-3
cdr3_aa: CASSLNGGNEQYF
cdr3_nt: TGTGCCAGCAGCTTAAATGGCGGAAACGAGCAGTACTTC

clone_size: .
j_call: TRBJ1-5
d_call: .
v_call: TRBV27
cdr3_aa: CASSLLGSNQPQHF
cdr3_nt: TGTGCCAGCAGTTTACTCGGTAGCAATCAGCCCCAGCATTTT

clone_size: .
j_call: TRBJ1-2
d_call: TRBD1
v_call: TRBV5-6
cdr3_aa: CASSFGTGVWYGYTF
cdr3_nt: TGTGCCAGCAGTTTCGGGACAGGGGTTTGGTATGGCTACACCTTC

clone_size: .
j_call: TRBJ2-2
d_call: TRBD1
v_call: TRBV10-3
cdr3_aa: CAISDVQDRGQNTGELFF
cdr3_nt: TGTGCCATCAGTGATGTCCAGGACAGGGGGCAAAACACCGGGGAGCTGTTTTTT

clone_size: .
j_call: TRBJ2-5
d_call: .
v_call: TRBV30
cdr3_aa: CAWIPGRGRQETQYF
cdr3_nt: TGTGCCTGGATACCCGGGAGGGGGCGCCAAGAGACCCAGTACTTC

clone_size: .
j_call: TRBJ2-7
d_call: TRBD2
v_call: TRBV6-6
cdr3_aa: CASTSPASGNYEQYF
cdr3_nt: TGTGCCAGCACCTCCCCGGCTAGCGGGAACTACGAGCAGTACTTC

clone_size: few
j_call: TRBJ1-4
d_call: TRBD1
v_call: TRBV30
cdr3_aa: CAWRGQGKIDNEKLFF
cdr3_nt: TGTGCCTGGAGGGGACAGGGCAAAATTGACAATGAAAAACTGTTTTTT

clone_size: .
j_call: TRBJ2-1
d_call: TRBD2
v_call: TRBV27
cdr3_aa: CASSQIAGESLF
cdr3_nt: TGTGCCAGCAGCCAGATAGCGGGAGAATCGCTCTTC

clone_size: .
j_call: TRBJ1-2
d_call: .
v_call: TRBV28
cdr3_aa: CASSTRTWSGYTF
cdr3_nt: TGTGCCAGCAGTACCCGGACTTGGAGCGGCTACACCTTC

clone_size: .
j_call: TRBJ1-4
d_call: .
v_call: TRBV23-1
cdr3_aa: CASQKSEGSEKLFF
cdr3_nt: TGCGCCAGCCAAAAGAGCGAAGGCAGTGAAAAACTGTTTTTT

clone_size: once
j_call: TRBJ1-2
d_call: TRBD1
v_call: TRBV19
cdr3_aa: CASSMRQGLTNYGYTF
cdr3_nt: TGTGCCAGTAGTATGAGACAGGGCCTCACTAACTATGGCTACACCTTC

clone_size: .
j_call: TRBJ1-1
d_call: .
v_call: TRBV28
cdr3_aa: CASSSFTAAEAFF
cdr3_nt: TGTGCCAGCAGCAGTTTTACGGCAGCTGAAGCTTTCTTT

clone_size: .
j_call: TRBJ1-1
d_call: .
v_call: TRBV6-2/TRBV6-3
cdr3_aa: CASSYTVDTEAFF
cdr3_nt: TGTGCCAGCAGTTACACAGTGGACACTGAAGCTTTCTTT

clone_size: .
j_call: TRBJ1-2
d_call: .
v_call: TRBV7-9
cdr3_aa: CASSLEPAGGYTF
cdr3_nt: TGTGCCAGCAGCTTAGAACCCGCGGGCGGCTACACCTTC

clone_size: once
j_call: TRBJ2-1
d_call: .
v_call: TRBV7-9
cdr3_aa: CASSLVSAEQFF
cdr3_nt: TGTGCCAGCAGCTTAGTATCCGCTGAGCAGTTCTTC

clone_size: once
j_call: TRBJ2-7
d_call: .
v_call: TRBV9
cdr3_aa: CASSPHLGEDEQYF
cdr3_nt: TGTGCCAGCAGCCCCCATTTGGGGGAGGACGAGCAGTACTTC

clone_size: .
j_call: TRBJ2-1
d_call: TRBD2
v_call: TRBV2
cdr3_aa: CASSVPLAGGDNEQFF
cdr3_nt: TGTGCCAGCAGTGTCCCACTAGCGGGAGGCGACAATGAGCAGTTCTTC

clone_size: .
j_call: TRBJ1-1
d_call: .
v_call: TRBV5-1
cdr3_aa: CASSPQGGRPEAFF
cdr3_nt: TGCGCCAGCAGCCCCCAAGGGGGGCGGCCTGAAGCTTTCTTT

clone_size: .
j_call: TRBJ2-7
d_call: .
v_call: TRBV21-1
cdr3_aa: CASSKVPSGRAYEQYF
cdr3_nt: TGTGCCAGCAGCAAAGTCCCTAGCGGGAGGGCCTACGAGCAGTACTTC

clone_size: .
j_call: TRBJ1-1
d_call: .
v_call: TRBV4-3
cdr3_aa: CASSQEYRGGLSEAFF
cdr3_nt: TGCGCCAGCAGCCAAGAATATCGGGGGGGCTTGAGTGAAGCTTTCTTT